Below are 25 T cell receptor beta chains sequenced from a single sample in a study of long-term antiretroviral therapy in people with HIV. Assay version v3.0 of immunoSEQ was used, and it was run at survey level. Sequencing used immunoSEQ multiplex PCR; TCRdb keeps in-frame clones, though not all of them. The profile shows some 19,000 clones, 70% to 85% of them singletons. This material consisted of unsorted PBMCs, taken 0.9 years after starting antiretroviral therapy. The receptor set was obtained from a man between 18 and 35 years old with HIV.

The V gene is TRBV25-1, the J gene TRBJ2-2; D might be TRBD1 (5 bases). Deletions cut 5 bases from V and 6 bases from J, with 22 bases between. Germline CDR1 and CDR2: MGHDK and SYGVNS. The CDR3 covers 17 residues. CDR3 residues: CASSPPSLDRPPGELFF. CDR3 DNA sequence: TGTGCCAGCAGTCCACCATCACTTGACAGACCCCCCGGGGAGCTGTTTTTT.

This clone has just a few counts. The rearrangement uses TRBV7-3 and TRBJ1-2; 8 bases match TRBD1. Trimming removed 4 bases from V and 7 bases from J; junction bases left unmatched: 8. The CDR3 length is 14 residues. Per the germline V gene, CDR1 is SGHTA and CDR2 is FQGTGA. The CDR3 sequence: CASSSSGTGSGYTF. The CDR3 DNA reads as TGTGCCAGCAGCTCCTCCGGGACAGGAAGTGGCTACACCTTC.

The chain combines TRBV5-6 with TRBJ1-2, with TRBD1 as a possible D gene (6 bases). Germline V gene data show CDR1 as SGHDT and CDR2 as YYEEEE. This CDR3 spans 14 amino acids. V lost 4 bases and J 0 bases, leaving 10 bases between the germline ends. The CDR3 sequence: CASSRRGANYGYTF. The CDR3 DNA sequence: TGTGCCAGCAGCCGCAGGGGAGCTAACTATGGCTACACCTTC.

The V and J genes are TRBV6-6 and TRBJ2-5; possible D gene TRBD2, 5 bases. The germline V gene has CDR1 MNHNY and CDR2 SVGAGI (reference sequence). Trimming left V 6 bases short and J 6 bases short, with 17 bases between. There are 14 residues in the CDR3. The CDR3, as DNA: TGTGCCAGCAGAACCCGTACTAGATCGCAGACCCAGTACTTC. Its protein product is CASRTRTRSQTQYF.

The rearrangement joins TRBV27 to TRBJ2-1, with TRBD1 identical over 9 bases. This CDR3 spans 18 amino acids. The trim removed 1 base at V and 0 bases at J, leaving 7 bases unmatched. Germline V gene lookup returns CDR1 MNHEY and CDR2 SMNVEV (reference sequence). This chain's CDR3 is CASSLFYRGLSSYNEQFF. CDR3 DNA: TGTGCCAGCAGTTTATTTTACAGGGGGCTTAGCTCCTACAATGAGCAGTTCTTC.

The chain is built from TRBV4-1 and TRBJ1-2; tentatively, D is TRBD1 (5 bases). V lost 4 bases, J lost 8 bases, and 14 bases lay in between. In germline, CDR1 is MGHRA, CDR2 YSYEKL. The CDR3 runs 13 residues. CDR3 residues: CASSRSQGPGYTF. The DNA for the CDR3 is TGCGCCAGCAGCCGGTCTCAGGGCCCCGGCTACACCTTC.

The chain recombines TRBV5-1 with TRBJ2-5; 9 positions match TRBD2. Looked up from germline, CDR1 is SGHRS and CDR2 is YFSETQ. The V and J ends lost 7 bases and 1 base, in that order; junction bases with no gene match: 8. The CDR3 has 15 residues. Written as DNA, the CDR3 is TGCGCCAGCGTACTTTTGCGGGGGGGCCAAGAGACCCAGTACTTC. It translates to CASVLLRGGQETQYF. Together with reference TRBV5-1 and TRBJ2-5, the CDR3 gives the full variable domain: KAGVTQTPRYLIKTRGQQVTLSCSPISGHRSVSWYQQTPGQGLQFLFEYFSETQRNKGNFPGRFSGRQFSNSRSEMNVSTLELGDSALYLCASVLLRGGQETQYFGPGTRLLVL.

The chain employs TRBV5-8 and TRBJ2-5, with unresolved D. Between the trimmed V and J ends, which lost 5 bases and 4 bases, there was a span of 15 bases. The length of the CDR3 is 14 residues. CDR1 and CDR2 from the germline V gene are SGHTS and YDEGEE. CDR3 sequence (DNA): TGTGCCAGCAGTCAACTCGGGCGTAGAGAGACCCAGTACTTC. Translating gives CASSQLGRRETQYF.

This clone has a single count. The chain recombines TRBV2 with TRBJ2-5; D is unresolved. The V and J ends lost 8 bases and 5 bases respectively, with 21 bases between them. Germline V gene sequence: CDR1 SNHLY, CDR2 FYNNEI. This CDR3 region has 15 residues. CDR3: CASGGLDFIEETQYF. CDR3 coding DNA: TGTGCCAGCGGTGGGCTCGATTTCATCGAGGAGACCCAGTACTTC.

This clone was seen a few times. J is TRBJ1-2 and V is TRBV27; D is ambiguous. Trimming left V 4 bases short and J 6 bases short, with 12 bases between. Germline V gene lookup returns CDR1 MNHEY and CDR2 SMNVEV (reference sequence). This CDR3 is 13 amino acids long. CDR3 sequence: CASSWAMSDGYTF. The CDR3 bases are TGTGCCAGCAGTTGGGCGATGAGTGATGGCTACACCTTC.

CDR3 coding DNA: TGCGCCAGCAGCCCGGAGCCGACAGGGTATCAAGAGACCCAGTACTTC. Its translation is CASSPEPTGYQETQYF. The gene calls are TRBV5-1 and TRBJ2-5; 7 nucleotides match TRBD1. There are 16 residues in the CDR3. CDR1 and CDR2 (germline): SGHRS, YFSETQ. The V gene end was trimmed by 4 bases and the J gene end by 2 bases; junction bases not matched to a gene: 11.

The chain couples TRBV18 to TRBJ1-2; possible D gene TRBD1, 5 bases. This CDR3 is built from 13 residues. V was pared by 1 base and J by 6 bases, with 9 bases between. Germline V gene sequence: CDR1 KGHSH, CDR2 LQKENI. CDR3 nucleotide sequence: TGTGCCAGCTCACCACTTGGGACGGATGGCTACACCTTC. Its translation is CASSPLGTDGYTF.

As for this clone: Germline is not matched at one junction end, which may reflect a read error. The rearrangement joins TRBV7-7 to TRBJ1-4; 7 nucleotides line up with TRBD1. Germline values: CDR1 SSHAT, CDR2 FNYEAQ (reference sequence). The CDR3 spans 15 residues. CDR3: CASSWGTGANEKLFF. CDR3 nucleotides: TGTGCTAGCAGCTGGGGAACAGGGGCTAATGAAAAACTGTTTTTT.

The CDR3: CASTVLGTEAFF. Here the CDR3 DNA reads TGTGCCAGCACAGTTCTGGGGACTGAAGCTTTCTTT. V is TRBV2 and J is TRBJ1-1; D is ambiguous. The V and J ends lost 7 bases and 5 bases respectively, with 11 bases between them. The CDR3 is 12 amino acids. CDR1 and CDR2 from the germline V gene are SNHLY and FYNNEI.

The chain has TRBV19 and TRBJ1-6, with D uncertain. The CDR3 covers 14 residues. Trimming left V 2 bases short and J 9 bases short, with 11 bases between. Germline V lookup: CDR1 LNHDA, CDR2 SQIVND (reference sequence). In DNA, the CDR3 is TGTGCCAGTAGTATAAGTTCCTTTCGTTCACCCCTCCACTTT. Protein: CASSISSFRSPLHF.

V gene TRBV5-1 combines with J gene TRBJ2-7, with 8 bases fitting TRBD2. The V gene's germline CDR1 is SGHRS and CDR2 YFSETQ. The CDR3 is made up of 16 amino acids. Losses at the gene ends were 2 bases for V and 2 bases for J; bases not matched to a gene: 9. In DNA form, the CDR3 reads TGCGCCAGCAGCTTAGAGGGCGGGGGGCGCCCCTACGAGCAGTACGTC. This sequence encodes CASSLEGGGRPYEQYV.

This chain connects TRBV25-1 to TRBJ2-1; D gene ambiguous. There are 13 residues in the CDR3. Germline V gives CDR1 MGHDK, CDR2 SYGVNS. Trimming took 6 bases from V and 3 from J, leaving 9 bases between them. The CDR3 nucleotides read TGTGCCAGCAGCAAGTGGGGCTACAATGAGCAGTTCTTC. Translating it yields CASSKWGYNEQFF.

This rearrangement joins TRBV11-3 to TRBJ2-3, with TRBD1 matching 7 bases. This CDR3 comprises 14 residues. Looked up from germline, CDR1 is SGHNT and CDR2 is YENEEA. The junction had 2 bases not matched to a gene; V was cut back by 4 bases and J by 1 base. CDR3 region: CASSSGQGTDTQYF. The CDR3 nucleotides read TGTGCCAGCAGCTCAGGACAGGGCACAGATACGCAGTATTTT.

The rearrangement uses TRBV6-5 and TRBJ1-4, with a tentative D call TRBD1 (6 bases). From germline, CDR1 is MNHEY and CDR2 SVGAGI. The length of the CDR3 is 15 residues. Trimming removed 7 bases from V and 2 bases from J, with 14 bases in between. CDR3 nucleotide sequence: TGTGCCAGCAAACCGCAGGGGAGCACTAATGAAAAACTGTTTTTT. Its protein product is CASKPQGSTNEKLFF.

This clone was seen a single time. The rearrangement links TRBV7-6 to TRBJ2-2, with a tentative D call TRBD1 (6 bases). Germline-derived CDR1 and CDR2 are SGHVS and FNYEAQ. This CDR3 has 20 amino acids. V was pared by 2 bases and J by 0 bases, with 22 bases between. DNA for the CDR3: TGTGCCAGCAGCTTAAGACCTTCGGGGACACTGGACTCGAACACCGGGGAGCTGTTTTTT. Encoded protein: CASSLRPSGTLDSNTGELFF.

The rearrangement joins TRBV9 to TRBJ2-3, with 7 nucleotides matching TRBD1. Germline CDR1 SGDLS, CDR2 YYNGEE. This CDR3 contains 14 residues. The V segment lost 4 bases and the J segment 4 bases; nucleotides outside the gene matches: 6. The CDR3 is CASSLGQVPDTQYF. The CDR3 coding sequence is TGTGCCAGCAGCCTTGGACAGGTCCCAGATACGCAGTATTTT.

The genes are TRBV27 and TRBJ1-2; TRBD1 might be the D (6 bases). The ends were cut back, 0 bases at V and 4 bases at J, with 15 bases in the middle. Germline CDR1 is MNHEY and CDR2 is SMNVEV (reference sequence). The CDR3 has 16 amino acids. The CDR3 here is CASSLSGTSVPYGYTF. CDR3 in DNA: TGTGCCAGCAGTTTATCCGGGACATCGGTCCCCTATGGCTACACCTTC.

V and J are TRBV5-8 and TRBJ2-5; D might be TRBD2 (5 bases). Per germline, CDR1 SGHTS and CDR2 YDEGEE. V was trimmed by 3 bases and J by 3 bases, leaving 12 bases between them. CDR3 size: 14 residues. CDR3 in DNA: TGTGCCAGCAGCTCCTTGTGGGAGAAAGAGACCCAGTACTTC. Amino acids: CASSSLWEKETQYF.

This chain joins TRBV7-9 and TRBJ1-5, with TRBD1 matching 12 bases. The CDR3 extends over 19 amino acids. Germline CDR1 is SEHNR and CDR2 is FQNEAQ (reference sequence). The V gene end was trimmed by 1 base and the J gene end by 4 bases; junction bases not matched to a gene: 11. The CDR3: CASSLVGTGGGRANQPQHF. CDR3 bases: TGTGCCAGCAGCTTAGTTGGGACAGGGGGCGGAAGGGCAAATCAGCCCCAGCATTTT.

The chain recombines TRBV7-3 with TRBJ1-2; no definite D call. V lost 1 base and J lost 2, with 5 bases in between. CDR1 is SGHTA, CDR2 FQGTGA, per germline. The CDR3 is made up of 13 amino acids. CDR3 DNA: TGTGCCAGCAGCTTAAACACGAACTATGGCTACACCTTC. Its protein is CASSLNTNYGYTF.